This T cell receptor beta chain stems from a study of cytomegalovirus exposure and HLA in healthy donors. The PCR employed 60 Vbeta primers together with 13 Jbeta primers. In the authors' workflow: The authors later counted 65 million to 80 million unique TCR beta chains, roughly 10 million of them shared. Clones were read by immunoSEQ multiplex PCR, and TCRdb kept only the in-frame ones, dropping some. The DNA was the basis for D and trimming; V, J and clone size are from that table. The repertoire holds 99,000 or so clones, with approximately 80% as singletons. A word on this clone: What it binds is unknown.

Study results and limitations: It was only CMV serostatus that was available as immune exposure information.

The J segment lost 0 bases and the V segment lost 5 bases, leaving 3 bases of the junction unmatched. The germline V gene has CDR1 SGHRS and CDR2 YFSETQ. This CDR3 has 15 residues. J is TRBJ2-3 and V is TRBV5-1; 10 nucleotides agree with TRBD2. The clonotype was recovered from a male donor in good health and CMV-seropositive. The sequenced material came from PBMCs. For the CDR3, the DNA is TGCGCCAGCAGAACTAGCGGGGTAAGCACAGATACGCAGTATTTT. It specifies CASRTSGVSTDTQYF.